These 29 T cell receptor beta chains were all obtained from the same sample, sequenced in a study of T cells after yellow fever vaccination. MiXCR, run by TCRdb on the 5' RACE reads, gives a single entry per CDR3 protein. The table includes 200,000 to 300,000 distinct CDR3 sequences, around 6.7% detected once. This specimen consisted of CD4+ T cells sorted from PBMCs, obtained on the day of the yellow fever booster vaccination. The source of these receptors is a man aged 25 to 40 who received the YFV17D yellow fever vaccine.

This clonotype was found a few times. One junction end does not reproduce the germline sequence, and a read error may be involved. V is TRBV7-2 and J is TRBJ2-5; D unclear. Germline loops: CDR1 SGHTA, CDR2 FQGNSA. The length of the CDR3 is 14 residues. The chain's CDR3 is CASSRGDAAEAQYF. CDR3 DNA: TGTGCCAGCAGCCGAGGAGATGCCGCAGAGGCCCAGTACTTC.

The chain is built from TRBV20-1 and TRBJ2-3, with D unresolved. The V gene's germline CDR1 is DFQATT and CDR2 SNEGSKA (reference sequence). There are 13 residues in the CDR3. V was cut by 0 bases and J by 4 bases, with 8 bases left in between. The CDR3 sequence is CSARDPTPDTQYF. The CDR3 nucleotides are TGCAGTGCTAGAGACCCGACCCCAGATACGCAGTATTTT.

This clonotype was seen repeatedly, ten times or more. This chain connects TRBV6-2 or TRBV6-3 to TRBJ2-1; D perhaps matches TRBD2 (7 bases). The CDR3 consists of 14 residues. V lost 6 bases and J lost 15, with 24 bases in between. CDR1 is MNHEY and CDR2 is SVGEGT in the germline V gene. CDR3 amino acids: CASSSLPSRGPLFF. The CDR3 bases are TGTGCCAGCAGCTCCCTGCCGTCGCGGGGGCCACTGTTCTTC.

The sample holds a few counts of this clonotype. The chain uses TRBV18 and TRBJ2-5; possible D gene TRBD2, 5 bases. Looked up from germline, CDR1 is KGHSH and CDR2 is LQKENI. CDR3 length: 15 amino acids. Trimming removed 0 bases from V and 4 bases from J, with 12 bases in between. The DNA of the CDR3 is TGTGCCAGCTCACCACCGACGGGGTCGGCAGAGACCCAGTACTTC. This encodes CASSPPTGSAETQYF.

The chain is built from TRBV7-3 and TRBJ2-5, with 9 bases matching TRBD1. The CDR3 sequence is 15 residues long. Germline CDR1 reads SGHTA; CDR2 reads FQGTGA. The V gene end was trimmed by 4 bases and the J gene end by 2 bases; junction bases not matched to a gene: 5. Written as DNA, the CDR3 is TGTGCCAGCAGCTCCGGACAGGGGATACAAGAGACCCAGTACTTC. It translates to CASSSGQGIQETQYF.

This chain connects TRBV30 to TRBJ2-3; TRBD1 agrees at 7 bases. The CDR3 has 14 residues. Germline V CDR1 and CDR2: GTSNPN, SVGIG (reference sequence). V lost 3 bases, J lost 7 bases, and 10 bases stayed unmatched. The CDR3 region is CAWSPGGDANTQYF. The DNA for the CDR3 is TGTGCCTGGAGCCCAGGGGGAGATGCGAATACGCAGTATTTT.

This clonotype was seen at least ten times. For the CDR3, the DNA is TGCGCCAGCAGCTCCACCGGGCCTGGGGCCCAAGAGACCCAGTACTTC. Translating gives CASSSTGPGAQETQYF. The gene calls are TRBV5-1 and TRBJ2-5; possibly TRBD1 for D (5 bases). Germline CDR1 and CDR2: SGHRS and YFSETQ. Trimming took off 3 bases at V and 1 base at J, with 16 bases between the two ends. This CDR3 region has 16 residues.

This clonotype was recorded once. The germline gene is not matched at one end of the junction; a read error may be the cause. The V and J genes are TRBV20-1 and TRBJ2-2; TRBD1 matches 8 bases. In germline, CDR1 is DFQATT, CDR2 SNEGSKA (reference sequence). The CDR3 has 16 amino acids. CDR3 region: CIARDRGQGYTGELFF. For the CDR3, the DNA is TGCATTGCTAGAGATCGAGGACAGGGATACACCGGGGAGCTGTTTTTT.

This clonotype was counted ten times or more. This chain's CDR3 is CASSGTSGSYEQYF. Written as DNA, the CDR3 is TGTGCCAGCTCCGGGACTAGCGGATCCTACGAGCAGTACTTC. V and J are TRBV10-3 and TRBJ2-7; 11 nucleotides agree with TRBD2. From germline, CDR1 is ENHRY and CDR2 SYGVKD. Trimming at V came to 10 bases and at J to 1 base, leaving 6 bases not matched to a gene. The CDR3 covers 14 residues.

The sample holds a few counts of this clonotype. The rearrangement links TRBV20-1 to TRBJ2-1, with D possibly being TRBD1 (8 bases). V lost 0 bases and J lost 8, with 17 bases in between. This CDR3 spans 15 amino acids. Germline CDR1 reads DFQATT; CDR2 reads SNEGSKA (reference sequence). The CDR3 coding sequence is TGCAGTGCTAGAGATTGGCACAGGGGGGGGGATGAGCAGTTCTTC. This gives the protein CSARDWHRGGDEQFF.

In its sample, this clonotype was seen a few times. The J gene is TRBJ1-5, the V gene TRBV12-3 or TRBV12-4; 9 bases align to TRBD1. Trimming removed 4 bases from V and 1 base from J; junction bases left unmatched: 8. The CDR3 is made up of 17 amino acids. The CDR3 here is CASSSEDRGVSNQPQHF. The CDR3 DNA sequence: TGTGCCAGCAGTTCCGAGGACAGGGGTGTGAGCAATCAGCCCCAGCATTTT.

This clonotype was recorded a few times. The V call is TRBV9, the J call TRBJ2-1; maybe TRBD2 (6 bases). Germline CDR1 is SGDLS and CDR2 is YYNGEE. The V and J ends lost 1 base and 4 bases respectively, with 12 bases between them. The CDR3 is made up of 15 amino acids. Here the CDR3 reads CASSVRAGRYNEQFF. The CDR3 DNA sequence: TGTGCCAGCAGCGTAAGGGCGGGAAGGTACAATGAGCAGTTCTTC.

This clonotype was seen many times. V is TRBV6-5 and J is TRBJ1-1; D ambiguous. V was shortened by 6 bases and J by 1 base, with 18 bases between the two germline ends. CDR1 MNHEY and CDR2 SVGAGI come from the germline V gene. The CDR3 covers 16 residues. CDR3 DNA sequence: TGTGCCAGCAGCCCCCACCGGGGAGCGGGGAACACTGAAGCTTTCTTT. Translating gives CASSPHRGAGNTEAFF.

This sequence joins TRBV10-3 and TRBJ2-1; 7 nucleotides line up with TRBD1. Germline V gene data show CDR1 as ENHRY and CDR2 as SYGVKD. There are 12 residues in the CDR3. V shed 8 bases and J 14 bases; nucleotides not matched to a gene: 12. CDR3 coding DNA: TGTGCCATCCGCGCCGACAGGGAAGGGGAGTTCTTC. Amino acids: CAIRADREGEFF.

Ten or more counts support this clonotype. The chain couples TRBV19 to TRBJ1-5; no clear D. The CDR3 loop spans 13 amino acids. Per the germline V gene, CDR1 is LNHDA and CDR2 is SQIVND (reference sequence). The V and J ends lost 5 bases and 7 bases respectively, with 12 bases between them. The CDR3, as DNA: TGTGCCAGTAGTTATCCGGGGAAACAGCCCCAGCATTTT. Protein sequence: CASSYPGKQPQHF.

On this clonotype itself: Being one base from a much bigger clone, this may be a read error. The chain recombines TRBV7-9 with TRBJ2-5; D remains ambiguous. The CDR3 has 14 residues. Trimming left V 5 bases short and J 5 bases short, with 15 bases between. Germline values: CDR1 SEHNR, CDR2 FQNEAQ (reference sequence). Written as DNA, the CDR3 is TGTGCCAGCAGCCCTTATTATTCCCCGGAGACCCAGTACTTC. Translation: CASSPYYSPETQYF.

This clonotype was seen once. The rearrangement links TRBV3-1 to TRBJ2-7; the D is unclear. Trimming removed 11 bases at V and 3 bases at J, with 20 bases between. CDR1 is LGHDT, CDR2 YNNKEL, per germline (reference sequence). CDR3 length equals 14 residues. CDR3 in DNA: TGTGCCTTCTGCCTAATGGATACTGACTACGAGCAGTACTTC. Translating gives CAFCLMDTDYEQYF.

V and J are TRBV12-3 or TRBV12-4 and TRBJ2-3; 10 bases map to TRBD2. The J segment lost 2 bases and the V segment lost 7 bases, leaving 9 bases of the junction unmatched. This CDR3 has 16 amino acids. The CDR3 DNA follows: TGTGCCAGCAACTACGCCGGGACTAGCGCCACAGATACGCAGTATTTT. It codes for CASNYAGTSATDTQYF.

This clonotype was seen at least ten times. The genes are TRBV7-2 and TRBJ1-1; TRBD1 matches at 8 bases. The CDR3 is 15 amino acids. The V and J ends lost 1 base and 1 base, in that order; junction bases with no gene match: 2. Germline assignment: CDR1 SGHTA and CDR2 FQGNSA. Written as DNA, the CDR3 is TGTGCCAGCAGCTTAGTAGGACAGGGGAACACTGAAGCTTTCTTT. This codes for CASSLVGQGNTEAFF.

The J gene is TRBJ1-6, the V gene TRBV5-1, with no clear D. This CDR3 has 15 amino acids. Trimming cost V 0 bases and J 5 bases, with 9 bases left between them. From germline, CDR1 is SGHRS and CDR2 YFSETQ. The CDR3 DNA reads TGCGCCAGCAGCTTGGGGCCAGAGGATAATTCACCCCTCCACTTT. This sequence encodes CASSLGPEDNSPLHF.

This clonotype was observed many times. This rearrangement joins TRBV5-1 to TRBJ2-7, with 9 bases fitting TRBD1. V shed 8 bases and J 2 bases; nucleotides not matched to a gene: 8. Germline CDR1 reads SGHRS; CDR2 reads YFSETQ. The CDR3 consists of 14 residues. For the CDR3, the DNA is TGCGCCAGACCGGGACAGGGCATCACCTACGAGCAGTACTTC. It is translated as CARPGQGITYEQYF.

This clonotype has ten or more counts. CDR3 DNA: TGTGCCAGCAGCCAAGGGGGGCCAGCGAACACTGAAGCTTTCTTT. This gives the protein CASSQGGPANTEAFF. This chain joins TRBV3-1 and TRBJ1-1, with TRBD1 as a possible D gene (6 bases). The V gene lost 1 base and the J gene lost 1 base, with 10 bases spanning the gap. There are 15 residues in the CDR3. Germline-derived CDR1 and CDR2 are LGHDT and YNNKEL (reference sequence).

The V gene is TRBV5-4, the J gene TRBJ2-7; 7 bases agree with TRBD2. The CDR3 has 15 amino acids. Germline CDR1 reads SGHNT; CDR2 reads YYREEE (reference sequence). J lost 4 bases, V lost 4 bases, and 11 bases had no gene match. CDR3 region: CASSPGLGSPYEQYF. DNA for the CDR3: TGTGCCAGCAGCCCCGGACTAGGATCCCCGTACGAGCAGTACTTC.

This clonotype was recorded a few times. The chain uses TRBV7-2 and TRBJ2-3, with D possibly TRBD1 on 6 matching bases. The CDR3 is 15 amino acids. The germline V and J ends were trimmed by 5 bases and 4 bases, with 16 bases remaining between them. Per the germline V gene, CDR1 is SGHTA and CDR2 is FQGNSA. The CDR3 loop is CASSLRDTLSDTQYF. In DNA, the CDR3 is TGTGCCAGCAGCCTCCGGGACACCTTATCAGATACGCAGTATTTT.

The DNA of the CDR3 is TGTGCCAGCAGCTCACTAGCCAGTGAGCAGTTCTTC. Translating gives CASSSLASEQFF. The chain links TRBV7-9 to TRBJ2-1; TRBD2 is a possible D gene (6 bases). Trimming pared 4 bases from V and 9 bases from J, leaving 10 bases between. CDR3 length: 12 residues. CDR1 and CDR2 (germline): SEHNR, FQNEAQ (reference sequence). Filled out from reference TRBV7-9 and TRBJ2-1, the complete variable domain reads DTGVSQNPRHKITKRGQNVTFRCDPISEHNRLYWYRQTLGQGPEFLTYFQNEAQLEKSRLLSDRFSAERPKGSFSTLEIQRTEQGDSAMYLCASSSLASEQFFGPGTRLTVL.

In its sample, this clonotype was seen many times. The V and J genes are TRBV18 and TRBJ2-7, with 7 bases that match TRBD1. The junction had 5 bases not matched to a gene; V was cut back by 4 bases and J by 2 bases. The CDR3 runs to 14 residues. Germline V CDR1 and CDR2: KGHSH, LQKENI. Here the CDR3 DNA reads TGTGCCAGCTCACACGGGACAGAAACCTACGAGCAGTACTTC. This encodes CASSHGTETYEQYF.

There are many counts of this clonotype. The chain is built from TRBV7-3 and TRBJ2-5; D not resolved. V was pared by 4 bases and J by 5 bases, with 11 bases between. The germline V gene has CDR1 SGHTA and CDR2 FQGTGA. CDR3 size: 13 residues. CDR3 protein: CASSSASKETQYF. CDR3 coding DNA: TGTGCCAGCAGCTCGGCTTCTAAGGAGACCCAGTACTTC. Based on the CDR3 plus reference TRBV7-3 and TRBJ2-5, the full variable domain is GAGVSQTPSNKVTEKGKYVELRCDPISGHTALYWYRQSLGQGPEFLIYFQGTGAADDSGLPNDRFFAVRPEGSVSTLKIQRTERGDSAVYLCASSSASKETQYFGPGTRLLVL.

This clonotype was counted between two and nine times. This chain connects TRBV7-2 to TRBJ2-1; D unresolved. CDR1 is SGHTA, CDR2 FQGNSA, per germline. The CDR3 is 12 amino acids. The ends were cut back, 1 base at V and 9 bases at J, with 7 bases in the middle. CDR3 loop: CASSLGGSEQFF. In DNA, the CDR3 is TGTGCCAGCAGCTTAGGGGGTAGTGAGCAGTTCTTC. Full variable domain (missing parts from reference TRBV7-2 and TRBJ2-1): GAGVSQSPSNKVTEKGKDVELRCDPISGHTALYWYRQSLGQGLEFLIYFQGNSAPDKSGLPSDRFSAERTGGSVSTLTIQRTQQEDSAVYLCASSLGGSEQFFGPGTRLTVL.

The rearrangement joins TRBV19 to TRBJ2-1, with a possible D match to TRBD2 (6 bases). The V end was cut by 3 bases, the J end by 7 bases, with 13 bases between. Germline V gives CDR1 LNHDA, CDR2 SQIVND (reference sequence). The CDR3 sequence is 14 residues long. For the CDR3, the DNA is TGTGCCAGTAGTATCTGGGGGGTGGGAAATGAGCAGTTCTTC. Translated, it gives CASSIWGVGNEQFF. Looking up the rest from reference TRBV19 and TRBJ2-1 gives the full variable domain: DGGITQSPKYLFRKEGQNVTLSCEQNLNHDAMYWYRQDPGQGLRLIYYSQIVNDFQKGDIAEGYSVSREKKESFPLTVTSAQKNPTAFYLCASSIWGVGNEQFFGPGTRLTVL.